The rows below give T cell receptor beta chains drawn from one sample of a study of T cell responses to AZD1222 COVID-19 vaccine. The table came from immunoSEQ multiplex PCR; TCRdb's copy has only in-frame clones and leaves some out. The table shows about 62,000 clones, with around 90% occurring only once. The sample consisted of peripheral blood, taken on day 0 of AZD1222 vaccination. The receptor set was obtained from an adult in good health. CDR3s include the opening cysteine and the closing phenylalanine or tryptophan. A D gene is named only where the DNA matches it firmly. Expanded clones get a size class; other rows say once, few or many, or leave the size out.

d_call,v_call,clone_size,j_call,cdr3_nt,cdr3_aa
NA,TRBV18,NA,TRBJ1-2,TGTGCCAGCTCACCACTGAGTGTCAGTGGCTACACCTTC,CASSPLSVSGYTF
NA,TRBV6-1,NA,TRBJ1-5,TGTGCCAGCAGTGAGGGCTACAGGGACAATCAGCCCCAGCATTTT,CASSEGYRDNQPQHF
NA,TRBV6-5,NA,TRBJ2-3,TGTGCCAGCCGAAAGAAGCGTAACACAGATACGCAGTATTTT,CASRKKRNTDTQYF
TRBD1,TRBV9,NA,TRBJ2-5,TGTGCCAGCAGCTTTGGGACAGCCTACCAAGAGACCCAGTACTTC,CASSFGTAYQETQYF
NA,TRBV5-6,NA,TRBJ2-7,TGTGCCAGCGAATTTCGGGGGTCCTCCTACGAGCAGTACTTC,CASEFRGSSYEQYF
NA,TRBV6-5,NA,TRBJ2-3,TGTGCCAGCAGCCCCTCTCGGGGACGCCCAGATACGCAGTATTTT,CASSPSRGRPDTQYF
NA,TRBV10-1,NA,TRBJ1-1,TGCGCCAGCAGGGTATTGGGACAGAACACTGAAGCTTTCTTT,CASRVLGQNTEAFF
NA,TRBV12-3/TRBV12-4,NA,TRBJ2-5,TGTGCCAGCAGTTTAGCCCGAGAGACCCAGTACTTC,CASSLARETQYF
NA,TRBV30,NA,TRBJ1-5,TGTGCCTGGAGTGGACAACTTTTCCCTTTTTTT,CAWSGQLFPFF
TRBD1,TRBV19,NA,TRBJ2-3,TGTGCCAGTAGCCTCGGACAGGGCACAGATACGCAGTATTTT,CASSLGQGTDTQYF
NA,TRBV7-6,once,TRBJ2-2,TGTGCCAGCAGGGATCCGGCGCCCACCGGGGAGCTGTTTTTT,CASRDPAPTGELFF
TRBD1,TRBV7-8,once,TRBJ1-1,TGTGCCAGCAGCTTATATACAGGGGGAAAAACTGAAGCTTTCTTT,CASSLYTGGKTEAFF
TRBD1,TRBV6-6,NA,TRBJ2-7,TGTGCCAGCAGGACAGGGACGGGCGAGCAGTACTTC,CASRTGTGEQYF
NA,TRBV12-3/TRBV12-4,NA,TRBJ2-7,TGTGCCAGCAGTCAGGACAACTCCTACGAGCAGTACTTC,CASSQDNSYEQYF
NA,TRBV14,NA,TRBJ1-1,TGTGCCAGCAGCGCAGGCTTGAACACTGAAGCTTTCTTT,CASSAGLNTEAFF
TRBD1,TRBV4-2,NA,TRBJ1-1,TGTGCCAGCAGCCAGGGGGACAGGGGGAACACTGAAGCTTTCTTT,CASSQGDRGNTEAFF
TRBD1,TRBV2,NA,TRBJ1-5,TGTGCCAGCAGAGAGGGGGCTAGCAATCAGCCCCAGCATTTT,CASREGASNQPQHF
TRBD2,TRBV10-1,NA,TRBJ2-3,TGCGCCAGCAGTGAGGGTACTAGCGGGGACCTAGATACGCAGTATTTT,CASSEGTSGDLDTQYF
NA,TRBV19,NA,TRBJ2-1,TGTGCCAGTAGCCAATTTCTTGGGGTTTCCTACAATGAGCAGTTCTTC,CASSQFLGVSYNEQFF
NA,TRBV7-9,NA,TRBJ1-1,TGTGCCAGCAGCTTAGACGTCCTGGGGAACACTGAAGCTTTCTTT,CASSLDVLGNTEAFF
NA,TRBV2,NA,TRBJ1-3,TGTGCCAGCAGTGAATTATCGTCGAACTCTGGAAACACCATATATTTT,CASSELSSNSGNTIYF
NA,TRBV7-9,NA,TRBJ1-2,TGTGCCAGCAGCCAGGGCCGCCCGGGCTACACCTTC,CASSQGRPGYTF
NA,TRBV2,NA,TRBJ1-1,TGTGCCAGCAGTGTAAGGGGGAGGACTGAAGCTTTCTTT,CASSVRGRTEAFF
NA,TRBV12-3/TRBV12-4,NA,TRBJ1-2,TGTGCCAGCAAACTCAGCGACCACTATGGCTACACCTTC,CASKLSDHYGYTF
TRBD2,TRBV7-2,NA,TRBJ2-2,TGTGCCAGCAGCTTAGTACTAGCGGCGAACACCGGGGAGCTGTTTTTT,CASSLVLAANTGELFF
NA,TRBV20-1,NA,TRBJ2-3,TGCAGTGCTAGTCACGGGGGCGGGGGCGGATCAGATACGCAGTATTTT,CSASHGGGGGSDTQYF
NA,TRBV7-5,NA,TRBJ1-2,TGTGCCAGAAGCCCACTAGAGGCGCACTCTAAACAGGGGCGGTCGAACTATGGCTACACCTTC,CARSPLEAHSKQGRSNYGYTF
NA,TRBV6-5,NA,TRBJ2-7,TGTGCCAGCAGGAACACAGGCCCGTTATCGGAGCAGTACTTC,CASRNTGPLSEQYF
NA,TRBV6-5,NA,TRBJ1-4,TGTGCCAGCAGACGGGCGCAGGCTAATGAAAAACTGTTTTTT,CASRRAQANEKLFF
NA,TRBV25-1,NA,TRBJ2-1,TGTGCCAGCACCCAAGGCGGTGCATCCTACAATGAGCAGTTCTTC,CASTQGGASYNEQFF
TRBD1,TRBV4-1,NA,TRBJ1-2,TGCGCCAGCAGCCAGGGGCCGACAGGGGTCGCTGGCTACACCTTC,CASSQGPTGVAGYTF
TRBD1,TRBV2,NA,TRBJ1-5,TGTGCCAGCGGGGACAGGGATAGCAATCAGCCCCAGCATTTT,CASGDRDSNQPQHF
NA,TRBV12-3/TRBV12-4,NA,TRBJ1-1,TGTGCCAGCAGTTTACAGGAGAACACTGAAGCTTTCTTT,CASSLQENTEAFF
TRBD2,TRBV9,NA,TRBJ2-3,TGTGCCAGCAGCGTAGCGGGGGGGCCCCCAGATACGCAGTATTTT,CASSVAGGPPDTQYF
NA,TRBV27,NA,TRBJ2-7,TGTGCCAGCAGACCTCAGGGTCCCTACGAGCAGTACTTC,CASRPQGPYEQYF
TRBD1,TRBV12-3/TRBV12-4,once,TRBJ1-3,TGTGCCAGCAGTCCCACAGGGGTCCCCATATATTTT,CASSPTGVPIYF
TRBD1,TRBV5-1,NA,TRBJ2-7,TGCGCCAGCAGCCCTACCGGGACAGGCTCCTACGAGCAGTACTTC,CASSPTGTGSYEQYF
TRBD1,TRBV18,NA,TRBJ2-6,TGTGCCAGCGGAGGACAGGGCAGCTCTGGGGCCAACGTCCTGACTTTC,CASGGQGSSGANVLTF
TRBD1,TRBV6-5,NA,TRBJ2-7,TGTGCCAGCAGTTTTGGGACAGGGGGGACCTACGAGCAGTACTTC,CASSFGTGGTYEQYF
TRBD1,TRBV6-5,once,TRBJ2-7,TGTGCCAGCAGGATAACGGGACAGGGAGGCGAGCAGTACTTC,CASRITGQGGEQYF
NA,TRBV27,NA,TRBJ1-2,TGTGCCAGCAGTTTAAACGGGGTGGGGGGCTACACCTTC,CASSLNGVGGYTF
NA,TRBV19,once,TRBJ2-7,TGTGCCAGTAGTGACTCCTACGAGCAGTACTTC,CASSDSYEQYF
NA,TRBV7-2,NA,TRBJ1-1,TGTGCCAGCAGCTTAGGCTGGGGGATGAACACTGAAGCTTTCTTT,CASSLGWGMNTEAFF
NA,TRBV2,NA,TRBJ2-3,TGTGCCAGCAGTGGCCAGACAGATACGCAGTATTTT,CASSGQTDTQYF
TRBD1,TRBV4-1,few,TRBJ2-1,TGCGCCAGCAGCCAATATACCGGGACAGGGGAGGGTGAGCAGTTCTTC,CASSQYTGTGEGEQFF
NA,TRBV6-4,NA,TRBJ1-4,TGTGCCAGCAGTGCTACGCAAGCAACTAATGAAAAACTGTTTTTT,CASSATQATNEKLFF
NA,TRBV14,NA,TRBJ1-1,TGTGCCAGCAGCCTTGCGCAATTGACTGAAGCTTTCTTT,CASSLAQLTEAFF
TRBD1,TRBV4-1,NA,TRBJ1-2,TGCGCCAGCAGTCCGGGGCAGGGGGGGTATTGGTACGGTGGCTACACCTTC,CASSPGQGGYWYGGYTF
NA,TRBV15,NA,TRBJ1-3,TGTGCCACCAGCAGAGATGGAGGTCTCCGGGGAAACACCATATATTTT,CATSRDGGLRGNTIYF